This record concerns one T cell receptor (beta chain) sequence. Buffy coats from healthy blood donors served as controls. This sample was taken from a study of STAT5B mutations in CD4+ large granular lymphocyte leukemia. Profiling relied on immunoSEQ multiplex PCR, and the TCRdb table lists in-frame clones only, not all of them. In the table there are tens of thousands of clones, roughly 81% of which are singletons. Germline V gene sequence: CDR1 DFQATT, CDR2 SNEGSKA (reference sequence). The CDR3 consists of 11 residues. V was shortened by 0 bases and J by 15 bases, with 12 bases between the two germline ends.

This TCR was sampled from a human donor in good health. V usage is TRBV20-1 and J usage is TRBJ2-1; no firm D call. What was sequenced was CD4+ T cells from blood buffy coats. In DNA form, the CDR3 reads TGCAGTGCTAGAGACCAGACGGTACCGTTCTTC. As protein: CSARDQTVPFF.